Each of the 7 T cell receptor beta chains below was sequenced from the same sample in a study of PD-1 blockade in classical Hodgkin lymphoma. Sequencing used immunoSEQ multiplex PCR; TCRdb keeps in-frame clones, though not all of them. The sample holds about 14,000 clones; more than 75% are singletons and the top ten take roughly a quarter. After autologous stem cell transplantation all patients relapsed, and prior brentuximab vedotin exposure differed between cohorts. This material consisted of peripheral blood mononuclear cells (PBMCs), taken at baseline. The source is a human donor with classical Hodgkin lymphoma.

This clone was found once. The chain combines TRBV7-6 with TRBJ2-7, with TRBD1 matching over 8 bases. The J segment lost 4 bases and the V segment lost 5 bases, leaving 7 bases of the junction unmatched. Germline CDR1 is SGHVS and CDR2 is FNYEAQ. CDR3 size: 14 residues. This CDR3 is CASSPGTGNYEQYF. The CDR3 bases are TGTGCCAGCAGCCCAGGGACAGGAAATTACGAGCAGTACTTC.

The chain recombines TRBV6-6 with TRBJ2-7; D may correspond to TRBD1 or TRBD2 (5 bases each). The CDR3 runs to 13 residues. With 10 bases removed from V and 4 bases from J, the gap between germline ends came to 17 bases. Germline CDR1 is MNHNY and CDR2 is SVGAGI (reference sequence). CDR3 in DNA: TGTGCCACCGGGACGGTAGTTCAATACGAGCAGTACTTC. Translating gives CATGTVVQYEQYF.

V usage is TRBV9 and J usage is TRBJ2-3; unclear D gene. The V and J ends lost 3 bases and 3 bases respectively, with 5 bases between them. This CDR3 has 12 residues. Per germline, CDR1 SGDLS and CDR2 YYNGEE. For the CDR3, the DNA is TGTGCCAGCAGCGGGATGACAGATACGCAGTATTTT. This translates into CASSGMTDTQYF.

J is TRBJ1-2 and V is TRBV28; TRBD1 agrees at 7 bases. The CDR3 sequence is 14 residues long. The V gene end was trimmed by 6 bases and the J gene end by 5 bases; junction bases not matched to a gene: 9. CDR1 is MDHEN, CDR2 SYDVKM, per germline. CDR3 region: CASSRILTGYGYTF. DNA for the CDR3: TGTGCCAGCAGCCGTATACTGACAGGGTATGGCTACACCTTC.

The chain joins TRBV5-8 to TRBJ2-7; a weak D match, TRBD1 (8 bases). The V and J ends lost 10 bases and 2 bases respectively, with 13 bases between them. Looked up from germline, CDR1 is SGHTS and CDR2 is YDEGEE. This CDR3 has 12 residues. CDR3: CAPGGQAYEQYF. The CDR3 coding sequence is TGTGCCCCGGGGGGACAGGCCTACGAGCAGTACTTC.

The rearrangement joins TRBV30 to TRBJ1-4; D possibly corresponds to TRBD1 (5 bases). Trimming took off 1 base at V and 4 bases at J, with 13 bases between the two ends. Germline V CDR1 and CDR2: GTSNPN, SVGIG (reference sequence). The CDR3 length is 15 residues. This CDR3 reads CAWSGQDSFNEKLFF. CDR3 bases: TGTGCCTGGAGTGGACAAGACAGTTTTAATGAAAAACTGTTTTTT.

CDR3 nucleotides: TGTGCCAGCAGCCTCGGACTAGCGGGGCCAGATACGCAGTATTTT. Translating gives CASSLGLAGPDTQYF. This sequence joins TRBV9 and TRBJ2-3, with TRBD2 matching 12 bases. This CDR3 comprises 15 residues. The germline V gene encodes CDR1 SGDLS and CDR2 YYNGEE. V lost 4 bases to trimming and J lost 4 bases; unmatched junction nucleotides: 4.